The 22 T cell receptor beta chains reported below all come from one sample, sequenced in a study of PD-1 blockade in classical Hodgkin lymphoma (dated by TCRdb to 2018 to 2021). Library construction relied on the immunoSEQ multiplex PCR assay. Sourced from immuneACCESS, this table was stored by TCRdb with only in-frame sequences that have V and J called. A share of the clones is absent; for the studies checked, an unresolved V gene accounts for under half, and the remainder has no known explanation. Here the sample has around 65,000 clones; approximately 88% occur a single time. The top ten clonotypes cover around 12% of the sample. The sample's time point label is to be understood as: cycle 1 day 1 (C1D1), immediately before nivolumab initiation. Every trial patient had relapsed following autologous stem cell transplantation, and prior brentuximab vedotin exposure was what differed among cohorts A, B and C.

The source was peripheral blood mononuclear cells (PBMCs), collected at baseline. All receptors come from a human donor with classical Hodgkin lymphoma.

The chain combines TRBV13 with TRBJ1-4, with 9 nucleotides matching TRBD1. Unmatched junction bases numbered 5, after V lost 5 bases and J lost 4 bases. The V gene's germline CDR1 is PRHDT and CDR2 FYEKMQ (reference sequence). The CDR3 length is 15 residues. The chain's CDR3 is CASSQDRGGNEKLFF. The CDR3 DNA reads as TGTGCCAGCAGCCAGGACAGGGGAGGTAATGAAAAACTGTTTTTT.

The chain is built from TRBV19 and TRBJ2-2; D tentatively reads TRBD1 or TRBD2 (5 bases each). The length of the CDR3 is 16 residues. Germline V CDR1 and CDR2: LNHDA, SQIVND (reference sequence). V lost 4 bases, J lost 0 bases, and 12 bases lay in between. The CDR3 DNA sequence: TGTGCCAGTAGTACCGGGACGGACGCGAACACCGGGGAGCTGTTTTTT. Protein: CASSTGTDANTGELFF.

The chain is built from TRBV10-3 and TRBJ1-3, with D uncertain. Per the germline V gene, CDR1 is ENHRY and CDR2 is SYGVKD. The CDR3 spans 16 residues. Trimming cost V 3 bases and J 8 bases, with 20 bases left between them. The CDR3 spells CAISDKYATPVDTIYF. The CDR3 nucleotides are TGTGCCATCAGTGACAAGTACGCTACCCCCGTGGACACCATATATTTT.

This clone occurred a few times. The genes are TRBV6-5 and TRBJ2-7; D is perhaps TRBD2 (5 bases). The CDR3 totals 14 residues. Trimming left V 7 bases short and J 4 bases short, with 17 bases between. Germline V gives CDR1 MNHEY, CDR2 SVGAGI. Written as DNA, the CDR3 is TGTGCCAGCACCTCCCCCCCGAGAGGGTACGAGCAGTACTTC. Translating gives CASTSPPRGYEQYF.

The V and J genes are TRBV14 and TRBJ2-7, with D uncertain. This CDR3 has 14 residues. With 4 bases removed from V and 4 bases from J, the gap between germline ends came to 14 bases. Germline CDR1 reads SGHDN; CDR2 reads FVKESK. CDR3 sequence reads: CASSPNWVGYEQYF. The CDR3 nucleotides read TGTGCCAGCAGCCCGAACTGGGTTGGGTACGAGCAGTACTTC.

The chain combines TRBV9 with TRBJ1-2; 10 nucleotides align to TRBD1. The CDR3 totals 15 residues. Germline loops: CDR1 SGDLS, CDR2 YYNGEE. The V gene end was trimmed by 0 bases and the J gene end by 5 bases; junction bases not matched to a gene: 4. In DNA form, the CDR3 reads TGTGCCAGCAGCGTAGAGCAGGGACAGGGGTATGGCTACACCTTC. It specifies CASSVEQGQGYGYTF.

J is TRBJ2-1 and V is TRBV28; D gene ambiguous. This CDR3 has 16 residues. V lost 3 bases and J lost 0, with 12 bases in between. The V gene's germline CDR1 is MDHEN and CDR2 SYDVKM. This chain's CDR3 is CASSFAARRSYNEQFF. The CDR3 nucleotides read TGTGCCAGCAGTTTCGCCGCCAGGCGCTCCTACAATGAGCAGTTCTTC.

The V and J genes are TRBV9 and TRBJ2-7; 8 nucleotides agree with TRBD1. V shed 7 bases, J shed 4 bases, and the junction held 7 bases outside the gene matches. This CDR3 region has 13 residues. Germline lookup yields CDR1 SGDLS and CDR2 YYNGEE. This CDR3 is CASAGQDPYEQYF. DNA for the CDR3: TGTGCCAGCGCGGGACAGGACCCTTACGAGCAGTACTTC.

V and J are TRBV12-5 and TRBJ2-1, with 8 bases fitting TRBD1. CDR3 length: 15 residues. Germline CDR1 and CDR2: LGHNT and FRNRAP. V shed 5 bases and J 0 bases; nucleotides not matched to a gene: 3. CDR3 sequence: CASGDRGDSYNEQFF. The CDR3 DNA reads TGTGCTAGTGGTGACAGGGGTGACTCCTACAATGAGCAGTTCTTC.

This CDR3 reads CASTAGTSGGEAGELFF. CDR3 DNA: TGTGCCAGCACCGCTGGGACTAGCGGGGGAGAAGCCGGGGAGCTGTTTTTT. J is TRBJ2-2 and V is TRBV6-4; 14 positions match TRBD2. The trim removed 7 bases at V and 6 bases at J, leaving 10 bases unmatched. The CDR3 has 17 residues. CDR1 and CDR2 (germline): MRHNA, SNTAGT.

The CDR3 reads CASSQDGGGTSGVNEQFF. CDR3 sequence (DNA): TGTGCCAGCAGCCAAGATGGGGGCGGGACTAGCGGGGTAAATGAGCAGTTCTTC. The V and J genes are TRBV4-2 and TRBJ2-1, with 13 nucleotides matching TRBD2. Trimming took 0 bases from V and 7 from J; bases not matched to a gene: 9. Germline V CDR1 and CDR2: LGHNA, YNFKEQ. This CDR3 is 18 amino acids long.

V and J are TRBV7-9 and TRBJ1-2, with 7 bases lining up with TRBD1. Germline V gives CDR1 SEHNR, CDR2 FQNEAQ (reference sequence). The CDR3 totals 15 residues. V dropped 4 bases and J dropped 3; count of bases not matched to a gene: 8. The CDR3 loop is CASSSRPGTDYGYTF. In DNA, the CDR3 is TGTGCCAGCAGCTCCAGACCAGGGACAGACTATGGCTACACCTTC. Full variable domain (outside the CDR3, taken from reference TRBV7-9 and TRBJ1-2): DTGVSQNPRHKITKRGQNVTFRCDPISEHNRLYWYRQTLGQGPEFLTYFQNEAQLEKSRLLSDRFSAERPKGSFSTLEIQRTEQGDSAMYLCASSSRPGTDYGYTFGSGTRLTVV.

The chain uses TRBV7-9 and TRBJ2-3; D unresolved. V lost 3 bases and J lost 0, with 13 bases in between. Per the germline V gene, CDR1 is SEHNR and CDR2 is FQNEAQ (reference sequence). The CDR3 consists of 16 residues. The DNA of the CDR3 is TGTGCCAGCAGCTTCCTTGCAACAACTAGCACAGATACGCAGTATTTT. This encodes CASSFLATTSTDTQYF.

The chain has TRBV14 and TRBJ2-7; 7 bases align to TRBD1. Germline V lookup: CDR1 SGHDN, CDR2 FVKESK. Trimming took 6 bases from V and 5 from J; bases not matched to a gene: 7. The CDR3 runs 13 residues. In DNA form, the CDR3 reads TGTGCCAGCAGGCGCCAGGGGGTCGACGAGCAGTACTTC. It encodes CASRRQGVDEQYF. Based on the CDR3 plus reference TRBV14 and TRBJ2-7, the full variable domain is EAGVTQFPSHSVIEKGQTVTLRCDPISGHDNLYWYRRVMGKEIKFLLHFVKESKQDESGMPNNRFLAERTGGTYSTLKVQPAELEDSGVYFCASRRQGVDEQYFGPGTRLTVT.

This sequence joins TRBV6-5 and TRBJ2-3; no reliable D call. In germline, CDR1 is MNHEY, CDR2 SVGAGI. This CDR3 region has 15 residues. Trimming pared 4 bases from V and 6 bases from J, leaving 17 bases between. CDR3 coding DNA: TGTGCCAGCAGTTTTCAGCCCCCGCCGACGGATACGCAGTATTTT. Its protein is CASSFQPPPTDTQYF.

Here the CDR3 reads CASSLVTPDCPPEQYF. The CDR3 DNA reads TGTGCCAGCAGTTTAGTAACCCCGGACTGCCCCCCCGAGCAGTACTTC. This chain uses TRBV27 with TRBJ2-7; tentatively, D is TRBD2 (5 bases). Trimming left V 2 bases short and J 6 bases short, with 20 bases between. The CDR3 spans 16 residues. Per the germline V gene, CDR1 is MNHEY and CDR2 is SMNVEV (reference sequence).

The chain uses TRBV9 and TRBJ2-7; a weak D match, TRBD2 (5 bases). Between the trimmed V and J ends, which lost 4 bases and 3 bases, there was a span of 14 bases. The germline CDR1 and CDR2 sequences are SGDLS and YYNGEE. The CDR3 runs 14 residues. This chain's CDR3 is CASSLTRLSYEQYF. The CDR3 DNA follows: TGTGCCAGCAGCCTGACCCGACTAAGCTACGAGCAGTACTTC.

There are a few counts of this clone. The chain carries TRBV6-5 and TRBJ1-2; D is ambiguous. The V and J ends lost 2 bases and 8 bases respectively, with 6 bases between them. This CDR3 comprises 11 residues. Germline V gene lookup returns CDR1 MNHEY and CDR2 SVGAGI. The DNA for the CDR3 is TGTGCCAGCAGTTACGGGAAGGGCTACACCTTC. Its protein is CASSYGKGYTF.

The sample holds a few counts of this clone. The rearrangement links TRBV7-2 to TRBJ2-7, with TRBD1 matching over 10 bases. V trimming: 1 base; J trimming: 1 base; junction bases outside the gene matches: 7. The germline gives CDR1 SGHTA, CDR2 FQGNSA. The CDR3 has 17 residues. This CDR3 is CASSLGGTGALSYEQYF. As DNA, the CDR3 is TGTGCCAGCAGCTTAGGGGGGACAGGGGCCCTGTCCTACGAGCAGTACTTC.

The V call is TRBV7-2, the J call TRBJ2-5; D may be TRBD1 (6 bases). Trimming took 5 bases from V and 4 from J, leaving 11 bases between them. The CDR3 contains 13 residues. Germline values: CDR1 SGHTA, CDR2 FQGNSA. As DNA, the CDR3 is TGTGCCAGCAGCCGTGGACAGTCAGAGACCCAGTACTTC. Amino acid sequence: CASSRGQSETQYF.

The V call is TRBV6-6, the J call TRBJ2-4; D is possibly TRBD1 or TRBD2 (7 bases each). Deletions cut 6 bases from V and 0 bases from J, with 15 bases between. The germline CDR1 and CDR2 sequences are MNHNY and SVGAGI (reference sequence). The CDR3 contains 16 residues. CDR3 in amino acids: CASSSGTALAKNIQYF. The CDR3 DNA reads as TGTGCCAGCAGCAGCGGGACAGCTCTAGCCAAAAACATTCAGTACTTC.

The chain has TRBV6-5 and TRBJ2-2; tentative D call: TRBD2 (7 bases). V lost 2 bases and J 4 bases, leaving 11 bases between the germline ends. CDR1 MNHEY and CDR2 SVGAGI come from the germline V gene. The CDR3 has 15 amino acids. This chain's CDR3 is CASSYGGAGTGELFF. The CDR3 DNA is TGTGCCAGCAGTTACGGGGGGGCGGGCACCGGGGAGCTGTTTTTT.